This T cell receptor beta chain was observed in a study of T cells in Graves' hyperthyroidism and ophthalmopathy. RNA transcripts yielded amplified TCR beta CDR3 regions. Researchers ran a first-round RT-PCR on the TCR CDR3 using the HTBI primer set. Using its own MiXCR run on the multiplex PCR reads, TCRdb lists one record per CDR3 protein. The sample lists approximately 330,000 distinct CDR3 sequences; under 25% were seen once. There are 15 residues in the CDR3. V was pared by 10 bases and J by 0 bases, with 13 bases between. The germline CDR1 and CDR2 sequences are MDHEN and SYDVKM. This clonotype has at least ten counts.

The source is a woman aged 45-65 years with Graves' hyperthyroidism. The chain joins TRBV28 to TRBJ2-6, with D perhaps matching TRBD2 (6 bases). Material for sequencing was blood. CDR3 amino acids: CATRGGDSGANVLTF. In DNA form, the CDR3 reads TGTGCCACTAGAGGAGGGGACTCTGGGGCCAACGTCCTGACTTTC.